This T cell receptor (beta chain) is from a study of blood T cell repertoires in COVID-19. Across the whole study: Sources were T cells, B-cell-depleted T cells, or PBMCs; the material itself was cDNA or gDNA.

This clone was seen just once. One junction end disagrees with the germline gene, perhaps due to a read error. The same CDR3 also results from other DNA sequences found in this sample. In the original analysis: Estimation of nucleated cell counts relied on the amplification of reference gene primers. Data came from immunoSEQ multiplex PCR; TCRdb stores just in-frame clones and leaves some out. V and J calls and clone size are those listed in that table; D and trimming were worked out from the DNA. The sample shows about 260,000 clones, approximately 86% of them seen only once. Enrollment of patients from Seattle took place during active infection, with longitudinal follow-up. This sequence was found in a woman aged 55-69 years with COVID-19, enrolled during active disease. Sequenced material: peripheral blood.

In nucleotides, the CDR3 is TGTGCCAGCAGCTTAGAGGGAGGGACCTATGAGCAGTACTTC. Amino acids: CASSLEGGTYEQYF. The chain uses TRBV7-2 and TRBJ2-7; 7 bases are a match to TRBD2. In germline, CDR1 is SGHTA, CDR2 FQGNSA. The CDR3 is 14 residues long.